Included here is one T cell receptor beta chain sequence, with context. Antigen: not known. This sample's time point: late sampling 161 to 241 days after vaccination in a few convalescent patients. The treatment denotes: roughly ten-day PBMC culture with coronavirus spike peptide pools or control peptides (ViraFEST assay). The sample belongs to a study of vaccination and CD4 T cells after COVID-19. An Oncomine TCR Beta short-read assay was used to sequence the DNA from cultured CD4+ T cells. One entry per CDR3 protein results from TCRdb running MiXCR on the PCR reads. The sample has fewer than 25,000 distinct CDR3 sequences, approximately 38% seen once. The CDR3 has 16 amino acids. The V end was cut by 4 bases, the J end by 0 bases, with 17 bases between. Germline V gene lookup returns CDR1 DFQATT and CDR2 SNEGSKA (reference sequence).

The TCR sequence derives from a human donor who had recovered from COVID-19. The specimen was CD4+ T cells from blood, cultured in vitro, collected about 7 months after SARS-CoV-2 vaccination. This chain connects TRBV20-1 to TRBJ2-3, with D perhaps given as TRBD1 or TRBD2 (5 bases each). The CDR3 DNA is TGCAGTGCTATTGGGGCCCGGGACCCTAGCACAGATACGCAGTATTTT. Translating gives CSAIGARDPSTDTQYF.